The 19 T cell receptor beta chains in this list originate from one sample, sequenced in a study of PD-L1 blockade in urothelial cancer. Sequencing was performed with immunoSEQ multiplex PCR; in TCRdb, only in-frame clones are kept and a portion is missing. Among 25,000 to 35,000 clones listed, around 86% were seen once. Sequencing was performed on PBMCs, taken around atezolizumab (anti-PD-L1) treatment. These receptors all come from a man aged 50 to 60 with urothelial cancer.

The J gene is TRBJ2-7, the V gene TRBV9; TRBD2 agrees at 13 bases. Unmatched junction bases numbered 4, after V lost 3 bases and J lost 4 bases. Germline V gene lookup returns CDR1 SGDLS and CDR2 YYNGEE. The length of the CDR3 is 15 residues. CDR3 in DNA: TGTGCCAGCAGCGCCGGACTAGCGGGAGTTTACGAGCAGTACTTC. Translated: CASSAGLAGVYEQYF.

The CDR3 protein is CASGLPRDSNQPQHF. CDR3 DNA sequence: TGTGCTAGTGGTTTGCCCAGGGATAGCAATCAGCCCCAGCATTTT. The V and J genes are TRBV12-5 and TRBJ1-5; D might be TRBD1 (5 bases). CDR3 size: 15 residues. V lost 2 bases to trimming and J lost 0 bases, with 8 bases between them. Germline-derived CDR1 and CDR2 are LGHNT and FRNRAP.

The V gene is TRBV7-8, the J gene TRBJ2-5, with 7 bases identical to TRBD1. The V and J ends lost 11 bases and 0 bases, in that order; junction bases with no gene match: 9. This CDR3 is 14 amino acids long. Germline V gene data show CDR1 as SGHVS and CDR2 as FQNEAQ. The chain's CDR3 is CASQDRRYQETQYF. The CDR3 bases are TGTGCCTCACAGGACAGGCGATACCAAGAGACCCAGTACTTC.

The genes are TRBV27 and TRBJ2-7, with D perhaps matching TRBD1 (5 bases). Per germline, CDR1 MNHEY and CDR2 SMNVEV (reference sequence). Trimming took off 6 bases at V and 2 bases at J, with 20 bases between the two ends. This CDR3 contains 16 residues. CDR3 sequence: CASSSPSLTGAYEQYF. DNA of the CDR3: TGTGCCAGCAGCTCCCCATCGCTTACAGGAGCCTACGAGCAGTACTTC.

This rearrangement joins TRBV10-3 to TRBJ1-5; 7 nucleotides match TRBD1. Per the germline V gene, CDR1 is ENHRY and CDR2 is SYGVKD. V lost 6 bases to trimming and J lost 1 base; unmatched junction nucleotides: 0. The CDR3 spans 13 residues. The CDR3 nucleotides are TGTGCCATCAGGGGACAGAGCAATCAGCCCCAGCATTTT. The encoded protein is CAIRGQSNQPQHF.

The V gene is TRBV4-2, the J gene TRBJ1-5; maybe TRBD1 (5 bases). Looked up from germline, CDR1 is LGHNA and CDR2 is YNFKEQ. The germline V and J ends were trimmed by 0 bases and 8 bases, with 17 bases remaining between them. The CDR3 has 16 residues. The CDR3 sequence: CASSQEGVLGYEPQHF. CDR3 nucleotides: TGTGCCAGCAGCCAAGAAGGGGTTCTGGGGTACGAGCCCCAGCATTTT.

V is TRBV30 and J is TRBJ2-3; TRBD2 agrees at 9 bases. J lost 5 bases, V lost 5 bases, and 17 bases had no gene match. Per the germline V gene, CDR1 is GTSNPN and CDR2 is SVGIG (reference sequence). This CDR3 contains 17 residues. CDR3 DNA sequence: TGTGCCTGGGGAAGCGGGAGGAGACGAGTGGGGGAAGATACGCAGTATTTT. Translation: CAWGSGRRRVGEDTQYF.

The V call is TRBV29-1, the J call TRBJ2-2; no clear D gene. Germline V gives CDR1 SQVTM, CDR2 ANQGSEA. Trimming removed 4 bases from V and 0 bases from J, with 9 bases in between. This CDR3 has 14 amino acids. The CDR3 coding sequence is TGCAGCGTTGCACAGAACGCGAACACCGGGGAGCTGTTTTTT. Protein: CSVAQNANTGELFF.

This chain links TRBV27 with TRBJ1-1; TRBD1 matches 8 bases. With 2 bases clipped from V and 1 base from J, the junction kept 0 bases outside the gene matches. Germline lookup yields CDR1 MNHEY and CDR2 SMNVEV (reference sequence). This CDR3 is 14 amino acids long. This CDR3 reads CASSLGTGNTEAFF. CDR3 nucleotide sequence: TGTGCCAGCAGTTTAGGGACAGGGAACACTGAAGCTTTCTTT.

The gene calls are TRBV29-1 and TRBJ1-4; D gene uncertain. The CDR3 loop spans 15 amino acids. The germline V gene has CDR1 SQVTM and CDR2 ANQGSEA. V gave up 5 bases and J gave up 0 bases, with 13 bases separating them. The CDR3 loop is CSVRAGPATNEKLFF. DNA for the CDR3: TGCAGCGTTCGAGCAGGCCCGGCAACTAATGAAAAACTGTTTTTT.

This sequence joins TRBV11-2 and TRBJ1-2; no firm D call. Per the germline V gene, CDR1 is SGHAT and CDR2 is FQNNGV. The V end was cut by 4 bases, the J end by 3 bases, with 18 bases between. The CDR3 consists of 16 residues. CDR3 sequence (DNA): TGTGCCAGCAGCTACCCCGTATTTCACCGGGACTATGGCTACACCTTC. Amino acid sequence: CASSYPVFHRDYGYTF.

Sample share makes this clone medium-sized (0.01 to 0.1%). V gene TRBV6-6 combines with J gene TRBJ1-2; possibly TRBD1 for D (6 bases). CDR1 is MNHNY, CDR2 SVGAGI, per germline (reference sequence). The V end was cut by 5 bases, the J end by 2 bases, with 9 bases between. This CDR3 contains 13 residues. CDR3 protein: CASSQTGNYGYTF. CDR3 coding DNA: TGTGCCAGCAGTCAAACAGGGAACTATGGCTACACCTTC.

The chain carries TRBV7-9 and TRBJ1-2; 12 bases align to TRBD1. V was pared by 3 bases and J by 8 bases, with 4 bases of the junction left unmatched. The germline V gene has CDR1 SEHNR and CDR2 FQNEAQ (reference sequence). The CDR3 runs 14 residues. CDR3 sequence reads: CASSLGQGAEGYTF. The CDR3 coding sequence is TGTGCCAGCAGCTTGGGACAGGGGGCGGAAGGCTACACCTTC.

V and J are TRBV6-5 and TRBJ2-7; maybe TRBD2 (6 bases). V was trimmed by 2 bases and J by 4 bases, leaving 15 bases between them. The CDR3 has 15 residues. Germline values: CDR1 MNHEY, CDR2 SVGAGI. DNA of the CDR3: TGTGCCAGCAGTTACCGTGGGGGGACCCAATACGAGCAGTACTTC. This codes for CASSYRGGTQYEQYF.

The J gene is TRBJ2-1, the V gene TRBV11-2; TRBD2 aligns across 14 bases. Germline CDR1 SGHAT, CDR2 FQNNGV. This CDR3 is 15 amino acids long. Unmatched junction bases numbered 7, after V lost 7 bases and J lost 8 bases. The CDR3 nucleotides are TGTGCCAGCACCGAGACTAGCGGGAGGGGCTATGAGCAGTTCTTC. Protein: CASTETSGRGYEQFF.

The CDR3: CASSLEAGGAFF. The CDR3 nucleotides are TGTGCCAGCAGCTTAGAGGCAGGGGGAGCTTTCTTT. J is TRBJ1-1 and V is TRBV7-9; 7 bases agree with TRBD1. Trimming cost V 1 base and J 10 bases; bases outside gene matches: 3. This CDR3 region has 12 residues. CDR1 and CDR2 (germline): SEHNR, FQNEAQ (reference sequence).

CDR3: CASSALLGASGANVLTF. CDR3 DNA sequence: TGTGCCAGCAGCGCCCTGTTAGGGGCTTCTGGGGCCAACGTCCTGACTTTC. This sequence joins TRBV11-2 and TRBJ2-6, with a weak D call TRBD1 (5 bases). V was clipped by 5 bases and J by 1 base, with 15 bases between them. The CDR3 loop spans 17 amino acids. Germline CDR1 and CDR2: SGHAT and FQNNGV.

V gene TRBV5-1 combines with J gene TRBJ2-7, with 9 bases aligning to TRBD1. Germline trimming cut 0 bases from V and 0 bases from J; bases unmatched to any gene: 7. The CDR3 covers 17 residues. CDR1 and CDR2 (germline): SGHRS, YFSETQ. CDR3 nucleotide sequence: TGCGCCAGCAGCTTGGCTTGGGACAGGGTCGGCTCCTACGAGCAGTACTTC. It codes for CASSLAWDRVGSYEQYF.

This clone is a singleton in its sample. CDR3 in amino acids: CASSVASGEYNEQFF. CDR3 in DNA: TGTGCCAGCAGCGTAGCTAGCGGAGAATACAATGAGCAGTTCTTC. This sequence joins TRBV9 and TRBJ2-1; 7 nucleotides line up with TRBD2. J lost 4 bases, V lost 0 bases, and 4 bases had no gene match. The CDR3 covers 15 residues. Germline loops: CDR1 SGDLS, CDR2 YYNGEE.